A single sample gave rise to the 24 T cell receptor beta chains below, sequenced in a study of vaccination and CD4 T cells after COVID-19. TCRdb processed the PCR reads anew with MiXCR; each CDR3 protein has one entry. The table includes 35,000 to 45,000 distinct CDR3 sequences, around 33% detected once. Indicated time point: late sampling 161 to 241 days after vaccination in three convalescent patients. The sample consisted of CD4+ T cells from blood, taken about 7 months after SARS-CoV-2 vaccination. The receptors were sampled from a human donor who had recovered from COVID-19.

This clonotype was seen just once. Germline and junction disagree at one end, which may indicate a read error. J is TRBJ1-6 and V is TRBV6-5, with no clear D. The germline gives CDR1 MNHEY, CDR2 SVGAGI. The CDR3 runs 13 residues. In nucleotides, the CDR3 is TGTGTCAGCAGTTCTAGGGCGAACTCACCCCTCCACTTT. Encoded protein: CVSSSRANSPLHF.

This clonotype showed up just a few times. This chain links TRBV6-1 with TRBJ1-2; weak D call: TRBD1 (5 bases). CDR3 length equals 12 residues. Germline V gene sequence: CDR1 MNHNS, CDR2 SASEGT. V lost 8 bases, J lost 7 bases, and 14 bases lay in between. The CDR3 nucleotides read TGTGCCAGCGCCCCCCGGGGGTCTGGCTACACCTTC. Translation gives CASAPRGSGYTF.

The CDR3 spells CSAEGLSTDTQYF. In DNA form, the CDR3 reads TGCAGTGCTGAGGGGCTGAGCACAGATACGCAGTATTTT. The chain joins TRBV20-1 to TRBJ2-3; D may match TRBD1 or TRBD2 (5 bases each). Germline V gene sequence: CDR1 DFQATT, CDR2 SNEGSKA (reference sequence). The CDR3 covers 13 residues. The V gene lost 5 bases and the J gene lost 0 bases, with 9 bases spanning the gap.

This sequence joins TRBV7-9 and TRBJ2-3, with TRBD1 as a possible D gene (6 bases). Germline V gene sequence: CDR1 SEHNR, CDR2 FQNEAQ (reference sequence). V lost 8 bases to trimming and J lost 6 bases, with 21 bases between them. The CDR3 runs 15 residues. CDR3 DNA: TGTGCCAGCGTATTAGACAGGCCCAAAATGGATACGCAGTATTTT. Translating gives CASVLDRPKMDTQYF.

V gene TRBV4-3 combines with J gene TRBJ2-2; the D is unclear. Trimming removed 0 bases at V and 7 bases at J, with 6 bases between. The CDR3 is made up of 13 amino acids. CDR1 is LGHNA, CDR2 YSLEER, per germline. The CDR3: CASSQDYGGELFF. The CDR3 DNA reads TGCGCCAGCAGCCAAGATTACGGCGGGGAGCTGTTTTTT.

This clonotype was observed a few times. The V call is TRBV27, the J call TRBJ2-5, with D possibly matching TRBD2 (6 bases). V lost 1 base and J lost 0, with 9 bases in between. Germline CDR1 is MNHEY and CDR2 is SMNVEV (reference sequence). CDR3 length: 15 amino acids. CDR3 loop: CASSLWRGDQETQYF. The CDR3 DNA follows: TGTGCCAGCAGTTTATGGAGGGGTGACCAAGAGACCCAGTACTTC.

This clonotype was seen a handful of times. The chain combines TRBV7-9 with TRBJ2-1; D tentatively reads TRBD1 or TRBD2 (5 bases each). Germline V gene lookup returns CDR1 SEHNR and CDR2 FQNEAQ (reference sequence). The CDR3 is 14 residues long. The ends were cut back, 1 base at V and 12 bases at J, with 16 bases in the middle. This chain's CDR3 is CASSLVPGTRGQFF. CDR3 DNA: TGTGCCAGCAGCTTAGTTCCCGGGACGAGGGGGCAGTTCTTC.

The V and J genes are TRBV29-1 and TRBJ2-7; the match to TRBD1 covers 10 bases. The CDR3 contains 14 residues. The V and J ends lost 7 bases and 7 bases, in that order; junction bases with no gene match: 13. Germline CDR1 is SQVTM and CDR2 is ANQGSEA. In nucleotides, the CDR3 is TGCAGCGCATGGGGACAGGGGTTAAGTTTAGAGCAGTACTTC. This codes for CSAWGQGLSLEQYF.

The J gene is TRBJ2-7, the V gene TRBV7-9, with TRBD1 as a possible D gene (6 bases). Germline CDR1 SEHNR, CDR2 FQNEAQ (reference sequence). The CDR3 runs 13 residues. Trimming stripped 5 bases from V and 0 bases from J, with 8 bases between. CDR3 DNA sequence: TGTGCCAGCAGCGGGGACACCTCCTACGAGCAGTACTTC. This sequence encodes CASSGDTSYEQYF.

The table lists this clonotype with a count of one. The gene calls are TRBV4-2 and TRBJ2-1; D is unclear. Germline assignment: CDR1 LGHNA and CDR2 YNFKEQ. Between the trimmed V and J ends, which lost 0 bases and 1 base, there was a span of 13 bases. This CDR3 is 17 amino acids long. The DNA for the CDR3 is TGTGCCAGCAGCCAAGAGGCGACATCCGGGTCCTACAATGAGCAGTTCTTC. This sequence encodes CASSQEATSGSYNEQFF.

V usage is TRBV19 and J usage is TRBJ2-3; D might be TRBD1 (7 bases). V lost 3 bases, J lost 4 bases, and 11 bases lay in between. Germline loops: CDR1 LNHDA, CDR2 SQIVND (reference sequence). The CDR3 loop spans 14 amino acids. The chain's CDR3 is CASSIRGASDTQYF. The CDR3 region has the DNA TGTGCCAGTAGTATCAGGGGGGCGTCAGATACGCAGTATTTT. Drawing the rest from reference TRBV19 and TRBJ2-3, the complete variable domain is DGGITQSPKYLFRKEGQNVTLSCEQNLNHDAMYWYRQDPGQGLRLIYYSQIVNDFQKGDIAEGYSVSREKKESFPLTVTSAQKNPTAFYLCASSIRGASDTQYFGPGTRLTVL.

This clonotype was detected a few times. V gene TRBV20-1 combines with J gene TRBJ2-3; D is undetermined. Germline loops: CDR1 DFQATT, CDR2 SNEGSKA (reference sequence). CDR3 length: 10 amino acids. This CDR3 reads CSTAVDTQYF. CDR3 sequence (DNA): TGCAGCACCGCGGTAGATACGCAGTATTTT.

The sample holds many counts of this clonotype. This chain uses TRBV20-1 with TRBJ1-5; 7 nucleotides agree with TRBD1. The V and J ends lost 4 bases and 6 bases, in that order; junction bases with no gene match: 3. Germline V gene lookup returns CDR1 DFQATT and CDR2 SNEGSKA (reference sequence). The CDR3 has 12 residues. CDR3 in amino acids: CSATTGVQPQHF. DNA of the CDR3: TGCAGTGCTACTACAGGGGTTCAGCCCCAGCATTTT.

Notes on this clonotype: Without the conserved terminal phenylalanine or tryptophan, this CDR3 likely stems from a read error. The chain carries TRBV20-1 and TRBJ2-5; TRBD1 is a possible D gene (6 bases). The length of the CDR3 is 13 residues. Trimming took 5 bases from V and 5 from J, leaving 15 bases between them. CDR1 and CDR2 (germline): DFQATT, SNEGSKA (reference sequence). For the CDR3, the DNA is TGCAGTGCTTCTCGGACAGCCAAGGAGACCCAGTACTTA. Translating it yields CSASRTAKETQYL.

This clonotype has only a few counts. The chain is built from TRBV19 and TRBJ1-1, with D possibly being TRBD1 (6 bases). The CDR3 extends over 15 amino acids. With 0 bases removed from V and 7 bases from J, the gap between germline ends came to 15 bases. Germline V gene sequence: CDR1 LNHDA, CDR2 SQIVND (reference sequence). The CDR3 reads CASSIDPGARGEAFF. The CDR3 DNA is TGTGCCAGTAGTATAGATCCTGGGGCCAGGGGTGAAGCTTTCTTT.

The chain is built from TRBV9 and TRBJ1-2, with TRBD1 matching over 11 bases. V was clipped by 3 bases and J by 8 bases; unmatched bases: 9. The CDR3 loop spans 15 amino acids. Germline V gene lookup returns CDR1 SGDLS and CDR2 YYNGEE. CDR3 sequence reads: CASSGTGQGAGGYTF. The CDR3 region has the DNA TGTGCCAGCAGCGGAACAGGACAGGGGGCTGGAGGCTACACCTTC.

In DNA form, the CDR3 reads TGTGCCAGCAGCTTTGGTGTTCGCGGCAATCAGCCCCAGCATTTT. Protein sequence: CASSFGVRGNQPQHF. The V gene is TRBV2, the J gene TRBJ1-5, with no clear D. Germline V gene data show CDR1 as SNHLY and CDR2 as FYNNEI. Trimming removed 6 bases at V and 2 bases at J, with 14 bases between. CDR3 length: 15 amino acids.

V gene TRBV4-1 combines with J gene TRBJ2-3, with 12 bases lining up with TRBD2. This CDR3 comprises 16 residues. The germline V gene has CDR1 MGHRA and CDR2 YSYEKL. With V trimmed by 3 bases and J by 7 bases, 8 bases remained unmatched. The CDR3 bases are TGCGCCAGCAGCCACCTCACTAGCGGGGGGAGGAATACGCAGTATTTT. It encodes CASSHLTSGGRNTQYF.

The chain recombines TRBV5-4 with TRBJ2-1; D uncertain. V dropped 5 bases and J dropped 8 bases, with 8 bases sitting between them. This CDR3 is built from 11 residues. Germline CDR1 is SGHNT and CDR2 is YYREEE (reference sequence). The CDR3 bases are TGTGCCAGCAGTCTGAGCTATGAGCAGTTCTTC. Its translation: CASSLSYEQFF. Variable domain in full (rest from reference TRBV5-4 and TRBJ2-1): ETGVTQSPTHLIKTRGQQVTLRCSSQSGHNTVSWYQQALGQGPQFIFQYYREEENGRGNFPPRFSGLQFPNYSSELNVNALELDDSALYLCASSLSYEQFFGPGTRLTVL.

V gene TRBV18 combines with J gene TRBJ2-3; no reliable D call. This CDR3 spans 11 amino acids. The ends were cut back, 7 bases at V and 4 bases at J, with 6 bases in the middle. Per the germline V gene, CDR1 is KGHSH and CDR2 is LQKENI. CDR3 loop: CASLWSDTQYF. The CDR3 bases are TGTGCCAGCTTATGGTCAGATACGCAGTATTTT.

This clonotype was observed once. The DNA of the CDR3 is TGTGCCAGCAGCATTAGATACGGGACAGGGTTTTACGAGCAGTACTTC. The encoded protein is CASSIRYGTGFYEQYF. The rearrangement joins TRBV21-1 to TRBJ2-7; TRBD1, the table's D call, lacks a check against the DNA. TRBV21-1 has pseudogene status. This CDR3 is 16 amino acids long.

The chain combines TRBV18 with TRBJ2-7; D is possibly TRBD1 (6 bases). V was trimmed by 3 bases and J by 2 bases, leaving 8 bases between them. Germline V gene sequence: CDR1 KGHSH, CDR2 LQKENI. There are 13 residues in the CDR3. The CDR3 here is CASSPGQPYEQYF. CDR3 nucleotide sequence: TGTGCCAGCTCACCGGGACAACCCTACGAGCAGTACTTC.

CDR3 sequence: CASSPRTGPLNGYGYTF. The CDR3, as DNA: TGTGCCAGCTCACCCCGGACAGGGCCCTTAAATGGGTATGGCTACACCTTC. The gene calls are TRBV18 and TRBJ1-2, with TRBD1 matching over 8 bases. CDR1 and CDR2 from the germline V gene are KGHSH and LQKENI. Trimming cost V 3 bases and J 5 bases; bases outside gene matches: 14. CDR3 length equals 17 residues.

The rearrangement links TRBV20-1 to TRBJ1-2; D gene uncertain. Per the germline V gene, CDR1 is DFQATT and CDR2 is SNEGSKA (reference sequence). V shed 5 bases and J shed 1 base, with 11 bases lying between them. The CDR3 is made up of 13 amino acids. The CDR3, as DNA: TGCAGTGCTGGTTCATCAATTAACTATGGCTACACCTTC. This encodes CSAGSSINYGYTF.